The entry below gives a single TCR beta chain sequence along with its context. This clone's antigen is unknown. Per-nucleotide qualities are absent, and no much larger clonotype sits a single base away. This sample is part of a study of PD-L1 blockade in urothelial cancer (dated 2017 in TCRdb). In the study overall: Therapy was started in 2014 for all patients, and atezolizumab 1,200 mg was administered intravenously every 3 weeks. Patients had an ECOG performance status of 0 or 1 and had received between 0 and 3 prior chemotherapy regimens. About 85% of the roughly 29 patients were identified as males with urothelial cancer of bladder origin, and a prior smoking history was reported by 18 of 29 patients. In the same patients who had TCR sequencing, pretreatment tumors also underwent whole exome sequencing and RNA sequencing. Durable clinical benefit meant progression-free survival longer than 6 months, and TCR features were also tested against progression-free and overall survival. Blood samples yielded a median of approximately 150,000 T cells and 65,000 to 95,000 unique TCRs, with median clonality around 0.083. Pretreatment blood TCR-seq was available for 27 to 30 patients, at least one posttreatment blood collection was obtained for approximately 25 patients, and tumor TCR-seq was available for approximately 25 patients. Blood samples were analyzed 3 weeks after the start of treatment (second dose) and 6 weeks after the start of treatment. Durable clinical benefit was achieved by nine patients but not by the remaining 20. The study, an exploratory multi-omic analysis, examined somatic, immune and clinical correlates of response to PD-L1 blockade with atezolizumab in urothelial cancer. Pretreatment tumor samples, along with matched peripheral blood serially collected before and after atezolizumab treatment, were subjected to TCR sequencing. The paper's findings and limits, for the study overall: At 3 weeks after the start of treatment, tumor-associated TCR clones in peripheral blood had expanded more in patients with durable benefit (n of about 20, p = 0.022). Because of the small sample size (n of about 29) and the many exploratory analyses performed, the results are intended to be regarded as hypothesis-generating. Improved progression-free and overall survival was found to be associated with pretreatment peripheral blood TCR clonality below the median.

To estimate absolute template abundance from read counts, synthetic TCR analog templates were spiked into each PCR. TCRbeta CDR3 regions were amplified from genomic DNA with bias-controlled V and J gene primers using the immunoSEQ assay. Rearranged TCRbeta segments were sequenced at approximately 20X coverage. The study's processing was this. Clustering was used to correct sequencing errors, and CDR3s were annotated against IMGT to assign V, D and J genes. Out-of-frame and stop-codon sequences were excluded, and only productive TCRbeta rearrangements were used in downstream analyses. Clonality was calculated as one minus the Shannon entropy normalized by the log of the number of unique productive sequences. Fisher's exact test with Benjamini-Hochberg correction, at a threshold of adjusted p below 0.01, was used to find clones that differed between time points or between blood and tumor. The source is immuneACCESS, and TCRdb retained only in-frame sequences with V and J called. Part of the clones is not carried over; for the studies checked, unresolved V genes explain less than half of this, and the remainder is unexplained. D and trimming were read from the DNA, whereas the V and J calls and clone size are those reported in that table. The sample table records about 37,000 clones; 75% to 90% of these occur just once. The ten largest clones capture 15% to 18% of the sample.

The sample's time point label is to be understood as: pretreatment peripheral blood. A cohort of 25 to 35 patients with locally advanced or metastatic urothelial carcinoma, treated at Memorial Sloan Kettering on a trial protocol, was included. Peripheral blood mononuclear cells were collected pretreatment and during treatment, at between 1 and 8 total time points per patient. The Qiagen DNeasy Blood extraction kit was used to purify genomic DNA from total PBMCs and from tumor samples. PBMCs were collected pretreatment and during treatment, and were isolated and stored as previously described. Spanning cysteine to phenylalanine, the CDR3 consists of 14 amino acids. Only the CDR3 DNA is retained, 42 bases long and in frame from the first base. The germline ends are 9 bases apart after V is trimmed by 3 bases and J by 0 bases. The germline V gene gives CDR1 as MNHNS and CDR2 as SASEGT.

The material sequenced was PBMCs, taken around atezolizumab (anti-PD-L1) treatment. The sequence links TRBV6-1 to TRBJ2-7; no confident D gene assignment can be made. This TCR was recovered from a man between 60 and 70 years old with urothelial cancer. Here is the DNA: TGTGCCAGCAGTGAGTCCAGGAACTCCTACGAGCAGTACTTC. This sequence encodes CASSESRNSYEQYF.